The present T cell receptor (beta chain) was sequenced within a study of T cell responses to AZD1222 COVID-19 vaccine. General observations from the study: Clonal diversity may have been underestimated in mostly white British donors. At baseline, just five to seven AZD1222 recipients tested seropositive. Repertoires in all cases were sampled only once the peak T cell response had passed.

This CDR3 region has 16 residues. Germline-derived CDR1 and CDR2 are KGHSH and LQKENI. V was shortened by 2 bases and J by 3 bases, with 13 bases between the two germline ends. Concerning this clone itself: As yet, its antigen is unknown.

Pooling of second doses given at about 4 or about 12 weeks was done. Some clones are missing from TCRdb's copy, which holds only in-frame ones; the method was immunoSEQ multiplex PCR. In the table there are roughly 160,000 clones, around 92% of which are singletons. The chain recombines TRBV18 with TRBJ1-4; tentatively, D is TRBD1 (6 bases). The clonotype was recovered from an adult who received the AZD1222 COVID-19 vaccine. The sequencing used peripheral blood, collected 28 days after the second AZD1222 dose. In DNA form, the CDR3 reads TGTGCCAGCTCACCAAGGAGGACAGAGCCTAATGAAAAACTGTTTTTT. This codes for CASSPRRTEPNEKLFF.